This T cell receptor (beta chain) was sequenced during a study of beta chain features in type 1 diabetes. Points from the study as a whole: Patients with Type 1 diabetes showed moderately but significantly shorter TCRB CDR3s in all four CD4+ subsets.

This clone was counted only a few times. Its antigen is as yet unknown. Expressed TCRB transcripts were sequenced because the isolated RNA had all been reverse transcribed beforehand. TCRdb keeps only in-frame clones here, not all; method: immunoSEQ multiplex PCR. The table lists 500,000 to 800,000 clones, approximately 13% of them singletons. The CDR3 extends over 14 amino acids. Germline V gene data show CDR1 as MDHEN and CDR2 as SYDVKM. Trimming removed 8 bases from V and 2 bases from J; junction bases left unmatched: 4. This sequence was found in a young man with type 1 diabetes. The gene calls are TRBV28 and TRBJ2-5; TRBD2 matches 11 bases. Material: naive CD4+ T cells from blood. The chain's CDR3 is CASALAGGQETQYF. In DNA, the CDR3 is TGTGCCAGCGCGTTAGCGGGGGGGCAAGAGACCCAGTACTTC.